Listed below are T cell receptor beta chains from one sample, sequenced in a study of shared clonotypes between healthy human individuals. Produced via immunoSEQ multiplex PCR; TCRdb's table is partial and in-frame only. The table lists about 320,000 clones, about nine tenths of them singletons. Material: memory CD8+ T cells sorted from blood. All receptors derive from a young man in good health. The conserved cysteine and the conserved F or W are not part of the CDR3 here. Fields, in order: V gene, J gene, CDR3 protein.

v_gene: TRBV11-2; j_gene: TRBJ1-5; CDR3aa: ARGKGVTTGNQPQH
v_gene: TRBV29-1; j_gene: TRBJ2-7; CDR3aa: SVETQQY
v_gene: TRBV6-6; j_gene: TRBJ2-7; CDR3aa: ASSPRVMVSYEQY
v_gene: TRBV7-6; j_gene: TRBJ1-1; CDR3aa: ASSSGQGYSEAF
v_gene: TRBV6-5; j_gene: TRBJ1-2; CDR3aa: ASSYSAGLHYGYT
v_gene: TRBV7-2; j_gene: TRBJ1-1; CDR3aa: ASSPATIQEAF
v_gene: TRBV7-9; j_gene: TRBJ2-7; CDR3aa: ASSLVQATYEQY
v_gene: TRBV10-3; j_gene: TRBJ2-1; CDR3aa: AISVEASGWDEQF
v_gene: TRBV29-1; j_gene: TRBJ2-1; CDR3aa: SVEVGGAGASGLNEQF
v_gene: TRBV28; j_gene: TRBJ2-7; CDR3aa: ASSPSGSYEQY
v_gene: TRBV29-1; j_gene: TRBJ2-7; CDR3aa: SALGGELGYEQY
v_gene: TRBV6-1; j_gene: TRBJ2-7; CDR3aa: ASRTGSSYEQY
v_gene: TRBV11-2; j_gene: TRBJ2-7; CDR3aa: ASSLVGPREQY
v_gene: TRBV6-1; j_gene: TRBJ1-5; CDR3aa: ASSSDRLLTPQH
v_gene: TRBV5-8; j_gene: TRBJ2-7; CDR3aa: ASSDLFYEQY
v_gene: TRBV7-6; j_gene: TRBJ2-5; CDR3aa: ASSSRGGNQETQY
v_gene: TRBV9; j_gene: TRBJ2-7; CDR3aa: ASSGQSYEQY
v_gene: TRBV6-4; j_gene: TRBJ2-5; CDR3aa: ASSGQGETQY
v_gene: TRBV9; j_gene: TRBJ1-1; CDR3aa: ASSPAGSAEAF
v_gene: TRBV4-1; j_gene: TRBJ1-3; CDR3aa: ASRQTAGNTIY
v_gene: TRBV10-1; j_gene: TRBJ1-2; CDR3aa: ASSDQRRLY
v_gene: TRBV7-6; j_gene: TRBJ2-1; CDR3aa: ASSFLFSREQF
v_gene: TRBV5-1; j_gene: TRBJ2-6; CDR3aa: ASSLEGYGANVLT
v_gene: TRBV4-1; j_gene: TRBJ1-2; CDR3aa: ASSQGAYGYT
v_gene: TRBV25-1; j_gene: TRBJ2-2; CDR3aa: ASSVRVDTGELF
v_gene: TRBV7-9; j_gene: TRBJ2-7; CDR3aa: ASSARDEPLEQY
v_gene: TRBV28; j_gene: TRBJ2-2; CDR3aa: ASTLQGELVTGELF
v_gene: TRBV5-6; j_gene: TRBJ2-7; CDR3aa: ASSLAGQGSYEQY
v_gene: TRBV2; j_gene: TRBJ2-1; CDR3aa: ASTWTEGTSGTSSYNEQF
v_gene: TRBV4-1; j_gene: TRBJ1-6; CDR3aa: ASSQDGSPLH
v_gene: TRBV4-1; j_gene: TRBJ2-7; CDR3aa: ASSQGTSGSGYEQY
v_gene: TRBV10-2; j_gene: TRBJ2-7; CDR3aa: ASSSGQGPYEQY
v_gene: TRBV29-1; j_gene: TRBJ2-3; CDR3aa: SVERGASTDTQY
v_gene: TRBV28; j_gene: TRBJ2-7; CDR3aa: ASSQTGDSYEQY
v_gene: TRBV7-9; j_gene: TRBJ2-5; CDR3aa: ASSPTLAGGLQETQY
v_gene: TRBV28; j_gene: TRBJ2-7; CDR3aa: ASRTGQSYEQY
v_gene: TRBV7-9; j_gene: TRBJ2-7; CDR3aa: ASSMGHYEQY
v_gene: TRBV7-9; j_gene: TRBJ2-2; CDR3aa: ASSLLAGITEELF
v_gene: TRBV5-5; j_gene: TRBJ2-7; CDR3aa: ASSLGGYEQY
v_gene: TRBV30; j_gene: TRBJ2-3; CDR3aa: AWSPGALIDTQY
v_gene: TRBV7-9; j_gene: TRBJ2-7; CDR3aa: ASRGSSGNSYEQY
v_gene: TRBV5-6; j_gene: TRBJ2-7; CDR3aa: ASSLGTWNYEQY
v_gene: TRBV18; j_gene: TRBJ2-1; CDR3aa: ASSPQTGVVINEQF
v_gene: TRBV2; j_gene: TRBJ1-2; CDR3aa: ASSDGGIYGYT
v_gene: TRBV6-6; j_gene: TRBJ1-5; CDR3aa: ASNSRQTGGNQPQH
v_gene: TRBV13; j_gene: TRBJ2-7; CDR3aa: ASSASGSLYEQY
v_gene: TRBV7-8; j_gene: TRBJ1-5; CDR3aa: ASSDRTSSNQPQH
v_gene: TRBV19; j_gene: TRBJ1-2; CDR3aa: ASTIGGMDGYT
v_gene: TRBV5-4; j_gene: TRBJ2-1; CDR3aa: ASSLDTTSAQVVNEQF
v_gene: TRBV5-1; j_gene: TRBJ1-2; CDR3aa: ASSLFGEGGYT
v_gene: TRBV7-8; j_gene: TRBJ2-5; CDR3aa: ASSLARQETQY
v_gene: TRBV6-5; j_gene: TRBJ2-1; CDR3aa: ASGPPYNEQF
v_gene: TRBV5-6; j_gene: TRBJ2-2; CDR3aa: ASSLLGGELF
v_gene: TRBV19; j_gene: TRBJ1-1; CDR3aa: ASCRVPNTEAF